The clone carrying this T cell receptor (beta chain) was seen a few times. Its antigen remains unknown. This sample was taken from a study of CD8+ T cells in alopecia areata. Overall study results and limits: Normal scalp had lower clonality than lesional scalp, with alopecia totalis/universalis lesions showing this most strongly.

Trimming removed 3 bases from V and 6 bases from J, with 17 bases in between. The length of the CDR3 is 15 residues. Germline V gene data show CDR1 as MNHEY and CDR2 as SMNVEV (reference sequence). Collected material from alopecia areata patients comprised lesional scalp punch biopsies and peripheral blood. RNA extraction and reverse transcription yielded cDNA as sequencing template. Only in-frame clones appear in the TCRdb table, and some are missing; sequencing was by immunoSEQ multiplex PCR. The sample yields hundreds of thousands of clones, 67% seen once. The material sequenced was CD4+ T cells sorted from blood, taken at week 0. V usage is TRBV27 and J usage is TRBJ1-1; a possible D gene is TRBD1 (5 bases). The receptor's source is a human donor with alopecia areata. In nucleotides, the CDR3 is TGTGCCAGCAGTTTCTCCGGGCAGGGTCGGGCTGAAGCTTTCTTT. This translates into CASSFSGQGRAEAFF.